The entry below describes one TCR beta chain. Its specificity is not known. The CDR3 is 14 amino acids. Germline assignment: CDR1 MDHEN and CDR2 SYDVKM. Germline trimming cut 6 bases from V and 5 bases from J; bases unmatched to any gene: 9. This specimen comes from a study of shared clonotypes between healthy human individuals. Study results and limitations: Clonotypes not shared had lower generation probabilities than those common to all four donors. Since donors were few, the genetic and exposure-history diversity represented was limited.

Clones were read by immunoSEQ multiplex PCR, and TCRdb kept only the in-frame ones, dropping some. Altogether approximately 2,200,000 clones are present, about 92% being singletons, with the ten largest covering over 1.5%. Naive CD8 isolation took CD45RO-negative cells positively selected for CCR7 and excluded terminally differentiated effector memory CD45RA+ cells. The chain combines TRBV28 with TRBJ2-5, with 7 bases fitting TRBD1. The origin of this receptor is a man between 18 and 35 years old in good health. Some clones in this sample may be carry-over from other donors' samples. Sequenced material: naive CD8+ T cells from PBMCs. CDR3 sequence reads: CASSQRQGRETQYF. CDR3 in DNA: TGTGCCAGCAGCCAAAGACAGGGCCGGGAGACCCAGTACTTC.